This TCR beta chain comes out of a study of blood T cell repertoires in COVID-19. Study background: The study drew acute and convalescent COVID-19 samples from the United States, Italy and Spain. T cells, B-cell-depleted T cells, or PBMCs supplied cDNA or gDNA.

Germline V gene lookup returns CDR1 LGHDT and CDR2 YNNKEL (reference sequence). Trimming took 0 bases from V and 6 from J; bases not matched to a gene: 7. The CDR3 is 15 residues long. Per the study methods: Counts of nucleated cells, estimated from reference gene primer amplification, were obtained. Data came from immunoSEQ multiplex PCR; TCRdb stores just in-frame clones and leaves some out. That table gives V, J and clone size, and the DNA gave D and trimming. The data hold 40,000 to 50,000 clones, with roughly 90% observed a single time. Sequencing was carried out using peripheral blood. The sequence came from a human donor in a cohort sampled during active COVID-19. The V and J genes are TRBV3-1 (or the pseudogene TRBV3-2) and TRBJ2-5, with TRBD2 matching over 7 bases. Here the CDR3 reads CASSQEGGGAKTQYF. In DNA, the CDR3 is TGTGCCAGCAGCCAAGAGGGGGGAGGGGCGAAGACCCAGTACTTC.